The clone carrying this TCR beta chain came up many times. This sample was included in a study of low-dose radiotherapy and immunotherapy resistance in tumors. Trimming left V 1 base short and J 5 bases short, with 9 bases between. Germline V lookup: CDR1 SEHNR, CDR2 FQNEAQ (reference sequence). The CDR3 runs to 13 residues. Time point noted: after trial treatment. Treatment reported: LDRT plus nivolumab, ipilimumab, low-dose cyclophosphamide and aspirin (RACIN trial). Primers used for first-strand cDNA, a TRAV- and TRBV-specific set, covered both alpha and beta chains. The TCRs were subjected to amplification over approximately 18 PCR cycles employing a constant-region primer in conjunction with a V-primer adapter. TCRdb independently ran MiXCR on the reads; one entry per CDR3 protein. Of some 57,000 distinct CDR3 sequences listed, less than 30% are singletons.

The chain couples TRBV7-9 to TRBJ2-7; D remains unclear. Sequencing used PBMCs, obtained after low-dose radiotherapy plus immunotherapy. The TCR was taken from a male donor with prostate cancer. The CDR3 nucleotides read TGTGCCAGCAGCTTAGGAGGTGGTGACGAGCAGTACTTC. Translating gives CASSLGGGDEQYF.